This T cell receptor (beta chain) was obtained from a study of cytomegalovirus exposure and HLA in healthy donors. Findings and caveats of the study: The study listed 150 to 200 cytomegalovirus-associated TCR beta chains.

The CDR3 spans 15 residues. Losses at the gene ends were 0 bases for V and 1 base for J; bases not matched to a gene: 1. Germline V gene data show CDR1 as SGHAT and CDR2 as FQNNGV. A note on this clone: Its antigen is not known.

TCRdb's table, derived via immunoSEQ multiplex PCR, lists solely in-frame clones and lacks some. The repertoire includes almost 200,000 clones, roughly 81% of them detected once, and 1% to 1.5% sits in the top ten. The specimen was PBMCs. V usage is TRBV11-2 and J usage is TRBJ2-5; 8 positions agree with TRBD1. The TCR was taken from a woman in her twenties or thirties in good health and CMV-seronegative. CDR3 in amino acids: CASSLDQGAQETQYF. CDR3 coding DNA: TGTGCCAGCAGCTTAGATCAGGGGGCCCAAGAGACCCAGTACTTC.